A single sample gave rise to the 25 T cell receptor beta chains below, sequenced in a study of blood T cells in healthy people across ages. A second PCR, run for about 7 to 11 cycles, used a sample-barcoded 5' primer plus a J-beta primer mix. Via MiXCR, TCRdb re-called the 5' RACE reads, giving one row per CDR3 protein. The profile covers about 640,000 distinct CDR3 sequences, with roughly 31% appearing a single time and roughly 14% taken by the ten largest. The material sequenced was blood. These receptors were obtained from a woman older than 75 in good health.

The chain combines TRBV5-1 with TRBJ1-1; weak D call: TRBD1 (5 bases). The CDR3 extends over 14 amino acids. Germline V CDR1 and CDR2: SGHRS, YFSETQ. V was shortened by 1 base and J by 10 bases, with 17 bases between the two germline ends. The CDR3 coding sequence is TGCGCCAGCAGCTTGTCCGTAACAGGCCTTGGAGCTTTCTTT. Protein: CASSLSVTGLGAFF.

The V call is TRBV13, the J call TRBJ2-3; 9 bases map to TRBD2. With 4 bases clipped from V and 1 base from J, the junction kept 9 bases outside the gene matches. Germline values: CDR1 PRHDT, CDR2 FYEKMQ (reference sequence). This CDR3 has 17 amino acids. The CDR3 loop reads CASSWFRGRARTDTQYF. The CDR3 DNA reads as TGTGCCAGCAGCTGGTTTCGCGGGAGGGCCCGCACAGATACGCAGTATTTT.

Worth noting for this clonotype: This could be a read error, since a much larger clone is one nucleotide away. The chain combines TRBV10-3 with TRBJ2-1, with 9 bases matching TRBD2. CDR1 ENHRY and CDR2 SYGVKD come from the germline V gene. V shed 10 bases and J 7 bases; nucleotides not matched to a gene: 14. The CDR3 sequence is 15 residues long. The CDR3 bases are TGTGCCACCGTATTGGAGGCGGGGGGGCGGAATGAGCAGTTCTTC. Its translation is CATVLEAGGRNEQFF.

This clonotype was found many times. The rearrangement links TRBV4-1 to TRBJ2-1, with 8 bases aligning to TRBD1. The germline V gene encodes CDR1 MGHRA and CDR2 YSYEKL. The ends lost 4 bases at V and 8 bases at J; junction bases unmatched: 7. The length of the CDR3 is 14 residues. DNA for the CDR3: TGCGCCAGCAGCCGGGCAGGGGGCGATGATGAGCAGTTCTTC. Amino acid sequence: CASSRAGGDDEQFF.

This clonotype has only a few counts. This may be a read error: a much more frequent sequence differs by one nucleotide. This rearrangement joins TRBV11-2 to TRBJ2-7, with 8 bases identical to TRBD1. This CDR3 has 13 residues. Germline V lookup: CDR1 SGHAT, CDR2 FQNNGV. V lost 0 bases, J lost 12 bases, and 7 bases stayed unmatched. In DNA form, the CDR3 reads TGTGCCAGCAGCTTAGACGGACAGGGCGAGACGTACTTC. It codes for CASSLDGQGETYF.

This clonotype was observed a handful of times. The V call is TRBV5-1, the J call TRBJ2-7; TRBD2 agrees at 10 bases. CDR3 length: 15 residues. The germline gives CDR1 SGHRS, CDR2 YFSETQ. With V trimmed by 0 bases and J by 2 bases, 2 bases remained unmatched. CDR3 in DNA: TGCGCCAGCAGCTTGGTAGCGGGGGGAGCCTACGAGCAGTACTTC. Translating gives CASSLVAGGAYEQYF.

Worth noting for this clonotype: Since a much larger clone is just one base distant, this may be a read error. The V and J genes are TRBV19 and TRBJ1-2, with TRBD1 identical over 7 bases. Germline V gene sequence: CDR1 LNHDA, CDR2 SQIVND (reference sequence). Trimming took 7 bases from V and 2 from J; bases not matched to a gene: 10. The CDR3 is made up of 15 amino acids. CDR3 protein: CASNQSLDRNYGYTF. Here the CDR3 DNA reads TGTGCCAGTAATCAGAGCCTGGACAGGAACTATGGCTACACCTTC.

As concerns this clonotype: This clone may be a read error of a much larger clone one base away. V gene TRBV7-8 combines with J gene TRBJ2-1, with D possibly TRBD2 on 7 matching bases. Germline V gene sequence: CDR1 SGHVS, CDR2 FQNEAQ. The CDR3 covers 13 residues. V was shortened by 4 bases and J by 11 bases, with 15 bases between the two germline ends. The CDR3 nucleotides are TGTGCCAGCAGCTCGAGTGGGGGGGCCAAGCAGTTCTTC. Its protein is CASSSSGGAKQFF. The whole variable domain, filled in from reference TRBV7-8 and TRBJ2-1, reads GAGVSQSPRYKVAKRGQDVALRCDPISGHVSLFWYQQALGQGPEFLTYFQNEAQLDKSGLPSDRFFAERPEGSVSTLKIQRTQQEDSAVYLCASSSSGGAKQFFGPGTRLTVL.

This clonotype was seen at least ten times. The chain is built from TRBV30 and TRBJ1-6; possibly TRBD1 for D (6 bases). Trimming took 1 base from V and 9 from J, leaving 13 bases between them. CDR3 size: 14 residues. Germline assignment: CDR1 GTSNPN and CDR2 SVGIG (reference sequence). The CDR3 bases are TGTGCCTGGAGTGGAACAGGGCTCACTTCACCCCTCCACTTT. Translation: CAWSGTGLTSPLHF.

This clonotype was detected many times. The V gene is TRBV28, the J gene TRBJ2-1; 8 nucleotides agree with TRBD1. The CDR3 is 16 residues long. CDR1 MDHEN and CDR2 SYDVKM come from the germline V gene. The ends lost 6 bases at V and 2 bases at J; junction bases unmatched: 9. The CDR3: CASREDRGPTYNEQFF. The CDR3 DNA sequence: TGTGCCAGCAGAGAAGACAGGGGCCCTACCTACAATGAGCAGTTCTTC.

This clonotype appeared many times. This chain joins TRBV14 and TRBJ1-2, with 7 bases fitting TRBD1. The V gene end was trimmed by 5 bases and the J gene end by 1 base; junction bases not matched to a gene: 7. The germline gives CDR1 SGHDN, CDR2 FVKESK. The CDR3 runs to 15 residues. The CDR3 protein is CASSEGQAYNYGYTF. CDR3 in DNA: TGTGCCAGCAGCGAAGGACAGGCATATAACTATGGCTACACCTTC.

This clonotype was seen many times. The rearrangement links TRBV5-1 to TRBJ1-1; 7 positions match TRBD1. The CDR3 covers 15 residues. Germline V gene sequence: CDR1 SGHRS, CDR2 YFSETQ. Trimming at V came to 2 bases and at J to 1 base, leaving 5 bases not matched to a gene. The CDR3 spells CASSLQGGTNTEAFF. CDR3 DNA sequence: TGCGCCAGCAGCTTACAAGGGGGCACGAACACTGAAGCTTTCTTT. Full variable domain (outside the CDR3, taken from reference TRBV5-1 and TRBJ1-1): KAGVTQTPRYLIKTRGQQVTLSCSPISGHRSVSWYQQTPGQGLQFLFEYFSETQRNKGNFPGRFSGRQFSNSRSEMNVSTLELGDSALYLCASSLQGGTNTEAFFGQGTRLTVV.

With respect to this clonotype: No conserved phenylalanine or tryptophan is present at the end of the CDR3, so a read error is the likely explanation. The chain recombines TRBV20-1 with TRBJ2-5, with a possible D match to TRBD1 (6 bases). The V gene lost 6 bases and the J gene lost 0 bases, with 14 bases spanning the gap. The CDR3 covers 14 residues. Per germline, CDR1 DFQATT and CDR2 SNEGSKA (reference sequence). The CDR3 DNA reads as TGCAGTGCAACCCCGACAGGCCACCAAGAGACCCAGTACTGC. It yields the protein CSATPTGHQETQYC.

In the case of this clonotype: One end of the junction does not line up with germline, which may come from a read error. The CDR3 loop is CVSSSGTSGYNEQFF. The CDR3 region has the DNA TGTGTCAGCAGCTCCGGGACTAGCGGGTACAATGAGCAGTTCTTC. V usage is TRBV6-2 or TRBV6-3 and J usage is TRBJ2-1, with TRBD2 identical over 12 bases. The V gene's germline CDR1 is MNHEY and CDR2 SVGEGT. The CDR3 has 15 residues.

This clonotype was seen a few times. This may be a read error: a much more frequent sequence differs by one nucleotide. The V gene is TRBV21-1, the J gene TRBJ2-5. TRBV21-1 is a pseudogene. The CDR3 runs to 16 residues. Here the CDR3 reads CASSRRPGGCQETQYF. CDR3 coding DNA: TGTGCCAGCAGCAGACGACCAGGAGGGTGCCAAGAGACCCAGTACTTC.

This clonotype appeared many times. The V and J genes are TRBV2 and TRBJ1-2; no firm D call. The CDR3 spans 13 residues. Trimming took off 2 bases at V and 2 bases at J, with 6 bases between the two ends. Per the germline V gene, CDR1 is SNHLY and CDR2 is FYNNEI. The CDR3 bases are TGTGCCAGCAGTGAAAACCCGAACTATGGCTACACCTTC. Encoded protein: CASSENPNYGYTF.

The genes are TRBV6-1 and TRBJ1-2; no reliable D call. The V end was cut by 0 bases, the J end by 8 bases, with 13 bases between. The CDR3 runs to 14 residues. CDR1 is MNHNS, CDR2 SASEGT, per germline. The CDR3 region is CASSEAGSPRGYTF. CDR3 coding DNA: TGTGCCAGCAGTGAAGCGGGCTCCCCTCGGGGCTACACCTTC.

The genes are TRBV6-5 and TRBJ2-7; the D gene is possibly TRBD1 (5 bases). CDR1 is MNHEY and CDR2 is SVGAGI in the germline V gene. The length of the CDR3 is 16 residues. V was shortened by 4 bases and J by 7 bases, with 23 bases between the two germline ends. This CDR3 is CASSSPTRQGNNEQYF. In DNA form, the CDR3 reads TGTGCCAGCAGTTCCCCAACCCGCCAGGGAAACAATGAGCAGTACTTC.

The V and J genes are TRBV7-2 and TRBJ1-2, with D perhaps TRBD1 (6 bases). CDR3 length: 18 residues. V was shortened by 5 bases and J by 0 bases, with 22 bases between the two germline ends. Germline CDR1 reads SGHTA; CDR2 reads FQGNSA. This CDR3 is CASSLQPPGHTTNYGYTF. The CDR3 DNA sequence: TGTGCCAGCAGCCTGCAGCCCCCGGGACACACAACTAACTATGGCTACACCTTC.

The chain combines TRBV5-1 with TRBJ2-5; 7 positions match TRBD2. With V trimmed by 4 bases and J by 1 base, 7 bases remained unmatched. The germline V gene encodes CDR1 SGHRS and CDR2 YFSETQ. The CDR3 spans 15 residues. The CDR3 loop is CASSESGIAQETQYF. DNA for the CDR3: TGCGCCAGCAGCGAAAGCGGGATCGCCCAAGAGACCCAGTACTTC.

The chain combines TRBV5-1 with TRBJ1-4, with a weak D call TRBD1 (5 bases). The CDR3 has 16 residues. From germline, CDR1 is SGHRS and CDR2 YFSETQ. Trimming left V 0 bases short and J 6 bases short, with 15 bases between. Here the CDR3 reads CASSLAPAGTDEKLFF. The CDR3 nucleotides are TGCGCCAGCAGCTTGGCCCCGGCCGGGACTGATGAAAAACTGTTTTTT.

This clonotype was seen many times. This sequence joins TRBV20-1 and TRBJ2-7; D is perhaps TRBD1 or TRBD2 (5 bases each). Looked up from germline, CDR1 is DFQATT and CDR2 is SNEGSKA (reference sequence). Trimming pared 5 bases from V and 0 bases from J, leaving 14 bases between. The CDR3 runs 14 residues. CDR3 residues: CSARNRDGSYEQYF. CDR3 in DNA: TGCAGTGCTCGAAACCGGGACGGCTCCTACGAGCAGTACTTC.

This clonotype was seen repeatedly, ten times or more. This chain uses TRBV20-1 with TRBJ2-7; 8 bases are shared with TRBD1. The CDR3 is made up of 14 amino acids. Looked up from germline, CDR1 is DFQATT and CDR2 is SNEGSKA (reference sequence). Trimming took 3 bases from V and 5 from J; bases not matched to a gene: 9. The CDR3 sequence: CSARAPQGVNEQYF. CDR3 coding DNA: TGCAGTGCTAGGGCCCCACAGGGGGTAAACGAGCAGTACTTC.

The chain uses TRBV5-1 and TRBJ2-2; D might be TRBD1 (5 bases). This CDR3 is built from 17 residues. CDR1 and CDR2 from the germline V gene are SGHRS and YFSETQ. V lost 4 bases and J lost 1, with 17 bases in between. The DNA for the CDR3 is TGCGCCAGCAGCAGTGGTGATGGGGCACAGAACACCGGGGAGCTGTTTTTT. Protein sequence: CASSSGDGAQNTGELFF.

As to this clonotype: A single base separates this from a much larger clone, so it may be a read error. The chain uses TRBV19 and TRBJ2-5; no firm D call. CDR1 is LNHDA and CDR2 is SQIVND in the germline V gene (reference sequence). The CDR3 is made up of 13 amino acids. V lost 8 bases, J lost 2 bases, and 12 bases lay in between. The CDR3: CASGSRIQETQYF. In nucleotides, the CDR3 is TGTGCCAGTGGTAGTCGGATTCAAGAGACCCAGTACTTC.